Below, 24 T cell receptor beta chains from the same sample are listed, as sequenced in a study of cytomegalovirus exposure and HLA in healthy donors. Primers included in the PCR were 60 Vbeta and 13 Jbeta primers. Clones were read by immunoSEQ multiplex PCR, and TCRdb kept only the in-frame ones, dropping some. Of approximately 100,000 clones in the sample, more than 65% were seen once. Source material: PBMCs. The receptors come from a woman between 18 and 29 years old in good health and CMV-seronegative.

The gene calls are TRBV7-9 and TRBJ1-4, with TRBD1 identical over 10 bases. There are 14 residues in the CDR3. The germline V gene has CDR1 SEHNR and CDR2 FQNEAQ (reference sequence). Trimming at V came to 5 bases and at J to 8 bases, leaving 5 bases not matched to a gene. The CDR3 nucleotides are TGTGCCAGCAGCCCGGGACAGGGGAGAGAAAAACTGTTTTTT. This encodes CASSPGQGREKLFF.

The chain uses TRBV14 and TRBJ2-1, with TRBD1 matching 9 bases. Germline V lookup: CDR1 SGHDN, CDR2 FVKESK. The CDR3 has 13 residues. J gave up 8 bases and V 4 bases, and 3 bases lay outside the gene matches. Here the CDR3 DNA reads TGTGCCAGCAGCCTAGGGACAGGGTATGAGCAGTTCTTC. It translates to CASSLGTGYEQFF.

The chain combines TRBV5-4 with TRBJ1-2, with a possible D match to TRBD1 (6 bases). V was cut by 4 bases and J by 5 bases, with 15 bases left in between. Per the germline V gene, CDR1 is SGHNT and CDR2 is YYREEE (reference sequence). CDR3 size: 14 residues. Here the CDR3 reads CASSTVTGLYGYTF. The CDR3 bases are TGTGCCAGCAGCACTGTCACAGGGCTTTATGGCTACACCTTC.

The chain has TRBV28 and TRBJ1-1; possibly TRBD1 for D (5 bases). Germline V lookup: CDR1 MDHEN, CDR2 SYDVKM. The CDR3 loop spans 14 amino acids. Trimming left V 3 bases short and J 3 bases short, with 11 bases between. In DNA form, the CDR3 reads TGTGCCAGCAGTTTTGTGGGGCTGCACACTGAAGCTTTCTTT. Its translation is CASSFVGLHTEAFF.

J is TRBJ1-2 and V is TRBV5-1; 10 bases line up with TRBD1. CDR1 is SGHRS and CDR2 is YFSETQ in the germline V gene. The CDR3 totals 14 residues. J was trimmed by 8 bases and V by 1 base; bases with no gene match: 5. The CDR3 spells CASSLSGTGDGYTF. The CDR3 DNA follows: TGCGCCAGCAGCTTGTCGGGGACAGGGGACGGCTACACCTTC.

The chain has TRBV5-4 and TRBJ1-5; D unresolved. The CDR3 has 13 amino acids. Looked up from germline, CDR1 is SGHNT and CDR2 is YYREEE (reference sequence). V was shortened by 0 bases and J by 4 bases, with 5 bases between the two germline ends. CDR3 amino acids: CASSLDPNQPQHF. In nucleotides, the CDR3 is TGTGCCAGCAGCTTGGATCCGAATCAGCCCCAGCATTTT.

The CDR3 DNA is TGTGCCAGCAGCTTGGTTCACAGAAAAGAGACCCAGTACTTC. This codes for CASSLVHRKETQYF. The gene calls are TRBV5-5 and TRBJ2-5; the D is unclear. The CDR3 loop spans 14 amino acids. Per germline, CDR1 SGHKS and CDR2 YYEKEE (reference sequence). Trimming took off 0 bases at V and 3 bases at J, with 9 bases between the two ends.

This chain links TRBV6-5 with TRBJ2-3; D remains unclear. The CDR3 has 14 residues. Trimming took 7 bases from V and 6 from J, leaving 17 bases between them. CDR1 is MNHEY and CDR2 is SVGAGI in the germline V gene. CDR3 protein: CASINPLASDTQYF. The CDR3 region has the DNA TGTGCCAGCATTAATCCCCTCGCCAGTGATACGCAGTATTTT.

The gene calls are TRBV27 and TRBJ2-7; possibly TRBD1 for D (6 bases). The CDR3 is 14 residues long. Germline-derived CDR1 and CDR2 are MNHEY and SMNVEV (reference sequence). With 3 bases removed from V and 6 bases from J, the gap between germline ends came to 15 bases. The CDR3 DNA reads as TGTGCCAGCAGTTTTAGGCAGGGGCATCGCGAGCAGTACTTC. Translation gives CASSFRQGHREQYF.

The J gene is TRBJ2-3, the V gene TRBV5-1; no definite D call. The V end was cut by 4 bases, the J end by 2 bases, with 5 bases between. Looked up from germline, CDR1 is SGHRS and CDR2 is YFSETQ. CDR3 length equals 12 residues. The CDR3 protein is CASSLLTDTQYF. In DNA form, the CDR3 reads TGCGCCAGCAGCCTTCTCACAGATACGCAGTATTTT.

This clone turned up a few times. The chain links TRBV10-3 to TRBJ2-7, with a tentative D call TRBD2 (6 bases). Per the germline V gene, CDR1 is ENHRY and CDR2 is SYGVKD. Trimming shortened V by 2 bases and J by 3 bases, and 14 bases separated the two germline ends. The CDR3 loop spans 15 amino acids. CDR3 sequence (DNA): TGTGCCATCAGTGAGGGAATTAGCGGAAACTACGAGCAGTACTTC. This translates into CAISEGISGNYEQYF.

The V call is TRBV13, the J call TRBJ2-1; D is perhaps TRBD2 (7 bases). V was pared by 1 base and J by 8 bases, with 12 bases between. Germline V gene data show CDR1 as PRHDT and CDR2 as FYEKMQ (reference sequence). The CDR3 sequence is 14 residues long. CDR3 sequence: CASSLAGGGDEQFF. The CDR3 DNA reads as TGTGCCAGCAGCTTAGCAGGAGGGGGGGATGAGCAGTTCTTC.

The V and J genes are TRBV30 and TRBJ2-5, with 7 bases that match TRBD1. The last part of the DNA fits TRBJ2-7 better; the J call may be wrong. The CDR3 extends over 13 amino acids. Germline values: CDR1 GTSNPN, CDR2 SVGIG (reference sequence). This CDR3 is CAWRYRGSYEQYF. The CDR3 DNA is TGTGCCTGGAGATACAGGGGCTCCTACGAGCAGTACTTC.

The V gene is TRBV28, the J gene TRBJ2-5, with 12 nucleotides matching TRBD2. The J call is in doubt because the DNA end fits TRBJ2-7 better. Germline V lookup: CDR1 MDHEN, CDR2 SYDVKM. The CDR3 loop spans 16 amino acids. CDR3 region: CASSLPPSGRVYEQYF. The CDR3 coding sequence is TGTGCCAGCAGTTTACCGCCTAGCGGGAGGGTCTACGAGCAGTACTTC.

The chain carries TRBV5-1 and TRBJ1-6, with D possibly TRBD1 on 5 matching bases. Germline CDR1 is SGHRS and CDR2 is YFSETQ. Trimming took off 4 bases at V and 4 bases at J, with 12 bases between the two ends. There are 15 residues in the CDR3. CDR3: CASSPTDIYNSPLHF. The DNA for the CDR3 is TGCGCCAGCAGCCCGACAGACATTTATAATTCACCCCTCCACTTT.

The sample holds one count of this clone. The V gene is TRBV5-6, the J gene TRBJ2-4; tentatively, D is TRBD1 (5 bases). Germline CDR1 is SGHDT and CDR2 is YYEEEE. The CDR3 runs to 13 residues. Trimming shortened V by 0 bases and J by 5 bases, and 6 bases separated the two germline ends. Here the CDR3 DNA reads TGTGCCAGCAGCTTGGGACAGCAAAACATTCAGTACTTC. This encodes CASSLGQQNIQYF. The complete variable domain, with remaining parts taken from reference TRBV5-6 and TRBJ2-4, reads DAGVTQSPTHLIKTRGQQVTLRCSPKSGHDTVSWYQQALGQGPQFIFQYYEEEERQRGNFPDRFSGHQFPNYSSELNVNALLLGDSALYLCASSLGQQNIQYFGAGTRLSVL.

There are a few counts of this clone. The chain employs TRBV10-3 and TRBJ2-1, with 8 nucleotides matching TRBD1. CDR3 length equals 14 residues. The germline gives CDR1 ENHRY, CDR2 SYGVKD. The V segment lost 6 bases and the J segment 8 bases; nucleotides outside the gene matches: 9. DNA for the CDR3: TGTGCCATCAGGACAGGACAGGGTGGCGATGAGCAGTTCTTC. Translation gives CAIRTGQGGDEQFF.

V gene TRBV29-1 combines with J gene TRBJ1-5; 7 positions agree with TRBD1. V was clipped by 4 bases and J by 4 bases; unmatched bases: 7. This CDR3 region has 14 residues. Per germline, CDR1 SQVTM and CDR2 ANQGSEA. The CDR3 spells CSVAKGAGNQPQHF. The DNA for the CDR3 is TGCAGCGTTGCCAAGGGGGCTGGTAATCAGCCCCAGCATTTT. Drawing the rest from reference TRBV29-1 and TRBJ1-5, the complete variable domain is SAVISQKPSRDICQRGTSLTIQCQVDSQVTMMFWYRQQPGQSLTLIATANQGSEATYESGFVIDKFPISRPNLTFSTLTVSNMSPEDSSIYLCSVAKGAGNQPQHFGDGTRLSIL.

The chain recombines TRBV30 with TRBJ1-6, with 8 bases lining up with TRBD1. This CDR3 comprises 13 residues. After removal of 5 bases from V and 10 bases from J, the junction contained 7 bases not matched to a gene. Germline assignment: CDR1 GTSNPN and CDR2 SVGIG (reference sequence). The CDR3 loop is CAWGRGQGSPLHF. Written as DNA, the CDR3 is TGTGCCTGGGGCAGGGGGCAAGGATCACCCCTCCACTTT.

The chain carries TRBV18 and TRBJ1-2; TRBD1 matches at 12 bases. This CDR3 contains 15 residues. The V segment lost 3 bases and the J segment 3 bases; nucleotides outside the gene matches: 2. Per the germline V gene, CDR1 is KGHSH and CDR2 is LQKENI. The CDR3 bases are TGTGCCAGCTCACCCGGGACAGGGGGCGACTATGGCTACACCTTC. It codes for CASSPGTGGDYGYTF.

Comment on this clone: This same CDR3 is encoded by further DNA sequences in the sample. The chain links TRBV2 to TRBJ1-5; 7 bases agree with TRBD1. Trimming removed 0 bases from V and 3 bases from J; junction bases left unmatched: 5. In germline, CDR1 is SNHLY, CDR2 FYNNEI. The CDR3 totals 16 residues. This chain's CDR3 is CASSEARTGLNQPQHF. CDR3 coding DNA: TGTGCCAGCAGTGAAGCGCGGACAGGCCTCAATCAGCCCCAGCATTTT. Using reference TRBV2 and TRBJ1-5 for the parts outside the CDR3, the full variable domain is EPEVTQTPSHQVTQMGQEVILRCVPISNHLYFYWYRQILGQKVEFLVSFYNNEISEKSEIFDDQFSVERPDGSNFTLKIRSTKLEDSAMYFCASSEARTGLNQPQHFGDGTRLSIL.

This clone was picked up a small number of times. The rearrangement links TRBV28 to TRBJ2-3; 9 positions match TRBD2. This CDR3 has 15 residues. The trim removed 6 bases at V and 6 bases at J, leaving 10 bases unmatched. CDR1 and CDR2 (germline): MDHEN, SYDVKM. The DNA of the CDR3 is TGTGCCAGCAGCCCCCCGACTAGCGGTGCCGATACGCAGTATTTT. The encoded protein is CASSPPTSGADTQYF.

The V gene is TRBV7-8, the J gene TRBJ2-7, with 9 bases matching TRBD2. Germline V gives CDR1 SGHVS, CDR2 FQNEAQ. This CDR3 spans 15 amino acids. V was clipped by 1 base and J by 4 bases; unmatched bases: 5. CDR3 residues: CASSLVGTSPYEQYF. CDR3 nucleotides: TGTGCCAGCAGCTTAGTCGGGACTAGCCCATACGAGCAGTACTTC. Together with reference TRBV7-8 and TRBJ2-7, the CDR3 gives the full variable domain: GAGVSQSPRYKVAKRGQDVALRCDPISGHVSLFWYQQALGQGPEFLTYFQNEAQLDKSGLPSDRFFAERPEGSVSTLKIQRTQQEDSAVYLCASSLVGTSPYEQYFGPGTRLTVT.

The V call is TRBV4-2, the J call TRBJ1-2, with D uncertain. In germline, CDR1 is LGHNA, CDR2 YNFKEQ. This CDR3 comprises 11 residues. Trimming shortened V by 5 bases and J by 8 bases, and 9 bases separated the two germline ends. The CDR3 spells CASSGGIGYTF. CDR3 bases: TGTGCCAGCAGCGGAGGTATCGGCTACACCTTC.